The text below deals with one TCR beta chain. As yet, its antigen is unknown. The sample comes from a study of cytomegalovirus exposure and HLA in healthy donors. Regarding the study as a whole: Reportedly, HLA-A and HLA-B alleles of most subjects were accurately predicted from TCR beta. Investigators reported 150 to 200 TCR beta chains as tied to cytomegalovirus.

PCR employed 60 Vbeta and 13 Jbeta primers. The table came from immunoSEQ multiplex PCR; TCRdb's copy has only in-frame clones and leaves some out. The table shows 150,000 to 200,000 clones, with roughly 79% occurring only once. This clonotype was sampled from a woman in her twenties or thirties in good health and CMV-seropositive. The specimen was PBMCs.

The CDR3 DNA is TGTGCCAGCAGTTTAAACACAGGGGTCGAGCAGTACTTC. It is translated as CASSLNTGVEQYF. This chain links TRBV2 with TRBJ2-7, with 7 bases that match TRBD1. Germline V gives CDR1 SNHLY, CDR2 FYNNEI. The J segment lost 6 bases and the V segment lost 5 bases, leaving 7 bases of the junction unmatched. The CDR3 runs to 13 residues.